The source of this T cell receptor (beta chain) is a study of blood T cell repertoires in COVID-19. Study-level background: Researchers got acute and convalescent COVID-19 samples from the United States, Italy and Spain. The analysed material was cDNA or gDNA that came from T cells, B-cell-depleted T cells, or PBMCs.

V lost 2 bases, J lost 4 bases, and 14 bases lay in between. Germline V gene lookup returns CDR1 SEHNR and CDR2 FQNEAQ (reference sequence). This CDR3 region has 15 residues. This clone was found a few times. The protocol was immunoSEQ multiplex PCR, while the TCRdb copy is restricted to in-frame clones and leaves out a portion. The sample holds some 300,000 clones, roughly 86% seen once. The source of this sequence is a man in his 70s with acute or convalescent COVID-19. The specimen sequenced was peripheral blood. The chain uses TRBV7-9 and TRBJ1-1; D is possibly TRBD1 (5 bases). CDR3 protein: CASSLQGGVSTEAFF. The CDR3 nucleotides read TGTGCCAGCAGCTTACAGGGTGGGGTAAGCACTGAAGCTTTCTTT.